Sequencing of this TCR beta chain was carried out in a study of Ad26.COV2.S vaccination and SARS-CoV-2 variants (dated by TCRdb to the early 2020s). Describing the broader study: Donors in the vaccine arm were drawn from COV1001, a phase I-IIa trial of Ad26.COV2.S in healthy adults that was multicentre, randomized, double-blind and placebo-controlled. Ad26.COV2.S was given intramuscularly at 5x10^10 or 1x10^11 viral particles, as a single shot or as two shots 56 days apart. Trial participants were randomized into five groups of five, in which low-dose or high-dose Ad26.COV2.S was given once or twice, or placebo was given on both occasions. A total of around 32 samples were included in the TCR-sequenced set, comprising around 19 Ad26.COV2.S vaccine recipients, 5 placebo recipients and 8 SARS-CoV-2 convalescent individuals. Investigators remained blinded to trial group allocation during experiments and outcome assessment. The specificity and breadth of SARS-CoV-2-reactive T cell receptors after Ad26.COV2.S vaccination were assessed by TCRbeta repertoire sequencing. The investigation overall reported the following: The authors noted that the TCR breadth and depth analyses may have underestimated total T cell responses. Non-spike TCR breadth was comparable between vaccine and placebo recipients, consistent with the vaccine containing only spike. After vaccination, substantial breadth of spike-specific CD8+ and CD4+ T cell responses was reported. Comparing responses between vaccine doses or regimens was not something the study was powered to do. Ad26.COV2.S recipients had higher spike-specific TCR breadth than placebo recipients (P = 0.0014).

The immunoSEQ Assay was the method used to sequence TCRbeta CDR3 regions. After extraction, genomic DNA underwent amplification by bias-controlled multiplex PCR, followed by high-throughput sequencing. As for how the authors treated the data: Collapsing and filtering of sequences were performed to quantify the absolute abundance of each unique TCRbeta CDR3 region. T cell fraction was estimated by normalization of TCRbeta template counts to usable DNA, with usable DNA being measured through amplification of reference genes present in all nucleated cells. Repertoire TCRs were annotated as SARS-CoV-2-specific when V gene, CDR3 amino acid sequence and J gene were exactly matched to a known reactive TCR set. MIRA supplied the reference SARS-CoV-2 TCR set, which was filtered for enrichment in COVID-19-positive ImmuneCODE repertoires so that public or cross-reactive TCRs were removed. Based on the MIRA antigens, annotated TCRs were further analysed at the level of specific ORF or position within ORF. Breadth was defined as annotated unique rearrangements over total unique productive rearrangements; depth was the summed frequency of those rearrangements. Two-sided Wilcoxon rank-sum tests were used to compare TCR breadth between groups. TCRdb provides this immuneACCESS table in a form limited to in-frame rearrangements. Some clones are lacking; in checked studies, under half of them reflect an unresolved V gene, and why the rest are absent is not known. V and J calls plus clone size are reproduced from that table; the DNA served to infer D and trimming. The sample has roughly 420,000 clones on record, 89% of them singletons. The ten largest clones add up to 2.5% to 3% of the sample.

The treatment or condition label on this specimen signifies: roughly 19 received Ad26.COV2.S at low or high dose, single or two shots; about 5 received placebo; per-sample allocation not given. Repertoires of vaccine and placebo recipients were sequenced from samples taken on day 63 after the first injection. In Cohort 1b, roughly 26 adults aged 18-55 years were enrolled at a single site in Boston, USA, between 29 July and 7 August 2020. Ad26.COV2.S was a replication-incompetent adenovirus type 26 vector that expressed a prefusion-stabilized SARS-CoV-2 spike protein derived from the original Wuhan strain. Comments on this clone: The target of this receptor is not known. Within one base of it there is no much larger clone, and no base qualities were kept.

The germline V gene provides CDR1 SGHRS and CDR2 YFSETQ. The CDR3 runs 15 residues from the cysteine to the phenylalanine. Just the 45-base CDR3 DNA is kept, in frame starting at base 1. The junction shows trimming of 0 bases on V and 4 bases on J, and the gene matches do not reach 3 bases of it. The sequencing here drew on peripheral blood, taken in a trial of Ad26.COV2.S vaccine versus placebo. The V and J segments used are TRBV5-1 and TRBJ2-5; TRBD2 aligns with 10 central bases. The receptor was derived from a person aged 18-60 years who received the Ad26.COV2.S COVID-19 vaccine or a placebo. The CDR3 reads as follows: CASSLDGLAVETQYF. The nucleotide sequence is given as TGCGCCAGCAGCTTGGACGGACTAGCGGTAGAGACCCAGTACTTC.